The clone carrying this T cell receptor beta chain appeared many times. Authors of the study amplified TCR beta CDR3 regions from RNA transcripts. A first-round RT-PCR of the TCR CDR3 used the HTBI primer set. TCRdb itself ran the multiplex PCR reads through MiXCR, one entry per CDR3 protein. The profile covers around 580,000 distinct CDR3 sequences, with 16% appearing a single time and 18% taken by the ten largest. The CDR3 contains 15 residues. The ends lost 0 bases at V and 2 bases at J; junction bases unmatched: 6. The germline gives CDR1 DFQATT, CDR2 SNEGSKA (reference sequence). The data were obtained in a study of T cells in Graves' hyperthyroidism and ophthalmopathy. Each patient was aged 18 to 65 and had newly diagnosed hyperthyroidism of under 2 months' duration.

Sequenced: blood. The sequence came from a woman aged 18-30 years with Graves' hyperthyroidism. This sequence joins TRBV20-1 and TRBJ2-7; 8 bases are shared with TRBD2. In DNA, the CDR3 is TGCAGTGCTAGAGATGAGCGGGAGACCACCTACGAGCAGTACTTC. Residues: CSARDERETTYEQYF.